The rows below give T cell receptor beta chains drawn from one sample of a study of blood T cell repertoires in COVID-19. The repertoire was sequenced with immunoSEQ multiplex PCR; TCRdb's copy has only in-frame clones and lacks some. The sample includes under 150,000 clones, about 85% of them seen just once. The sequencing input was peripheral blood. The source is a human donor in a cohort sampled during active COVID-19. Both conserved end residues are part of each CDR3. For some rows the clone size is stated as once, few or many, or as a class when expanded; others skip it.

cdr3_aa: CASRPTGTGGTGANVLTF; v_call: TRBV7-9; clone_size: -; j_call: TRBJ2-6
cdr3_aa: CASSSHQGAEKLFF; v_call: TRBV6-6; clone_size: -; j_call: TRBJ1-4
cdr3_aa: CASSRLGEKLFF; v_call: TRBV7-8; clone_size: -; j_call: TRBJ1-4
cdr3_aa: CASSVRTLSEAFF; v_call: TRBV6-5; clone_size: -; j_call: TRBJ1-1
cdr3_aa: CASSGQASTDTQYF; v_call: TRBV5-1; clone_size: -; j_call: TRBJ2-3
cdr3_aa: CASSRQTSGGRGGGAKNIQYF; v_call: TRBV4-1; clone_size: -; j_call: TRBJ2-4
cdr3_aa: CATSGTSNTEAFF; v_call: TRBV10-3; clone_size: few; j_call: TRBJ1-1
cdr3_aa: CASSPRSGGNTGELFF; v_call: TRBV9; clone_size: -; j_call: TRBJ2-2
cdr3_aa: CASRRTGGDTEAFF; v_call: TRBV6-5; clone_size: -; j_call: TRBJ1-1
cdr3_aa: CSVESGSYEQYF; v_call: TRBV29-1; clone_size: -; j_call: TRBJ2-7
cdr3_aa: CASSQVEGAYSPLHF; v_call: TRBV4-1; clone_size: -; j_call: TRBJ1-6
cdr3_aa: CASSVTSGGKETQYF; v_call: TRBV6-4; clone_size: once; j_call: TRBJ2-5
cdr3_aa: CASSSNTGTEAFF; v_call: TRBV7-2; clone_size: -; j_call: TRBJ1-1
cdr3_aa: CASSRREANTEAFF; v_call: TRBV14; clone_size: -; j_call: TRBJ1-1
cdr3_aa: CASSPYGQGARGYEQYF; v_call: TRBV18; clone_size: -; j_call: TRBJ2-7
cdr3_aa: CASSDSWRDRGLYNEQFF; v_call: TRBV6-4; clone_size: -; j_call: TRBJ2-1
cdr3_aa: CASKRTRYNEQFF; v_call: TRBV2; clone_size: -; j_call: TRBJ2-1
cdr3_aa: CASSQVGGGAGHPDTQYF; v_call: TRBV4-3; clone_size: -; j_call: TRBJ2-3
cdr3_aa: CASSFGTGADEKLFF; v_call: TRBV27; clone_size: -; j_call: TRBJ1-4
cdr3_aa: CASSALGQIYEQYF; v_call: TRBV2; clone_size: once; j_call: TRBJ2-7
cdr3_aa: CASSPQLGQGAKQPQHF; v_call: TRBV6-2/TRBV6-3; clone_size: -; j_call: TRBJ1-5
cdr3_aa: CASSITQGSGYTF; v_call: TRBV19; clone_size: few; j_call: TRBJ1-2